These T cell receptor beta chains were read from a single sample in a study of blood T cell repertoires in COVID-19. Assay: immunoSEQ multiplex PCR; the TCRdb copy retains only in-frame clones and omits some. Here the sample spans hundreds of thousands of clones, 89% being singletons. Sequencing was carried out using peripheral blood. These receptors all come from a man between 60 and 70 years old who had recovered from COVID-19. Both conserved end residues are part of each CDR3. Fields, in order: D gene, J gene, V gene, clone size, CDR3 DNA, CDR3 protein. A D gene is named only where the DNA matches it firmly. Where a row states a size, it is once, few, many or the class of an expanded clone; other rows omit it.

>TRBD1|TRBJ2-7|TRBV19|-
TGTGCCAGTAGTATTTGGACAGGGAACCACGAGCAGTACTTC
CASSIWTGNHEQYF
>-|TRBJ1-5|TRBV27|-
TGTGCCAGCAGTCTTGACCCGCAGGGCAATCAGCCCCAGCATTTT
CASSLDPQGNQPQHF
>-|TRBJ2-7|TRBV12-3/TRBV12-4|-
TGTGCCAGCATCAAGGACAGAAACGAGCAGTACTTC
CASIKDRNEQYF
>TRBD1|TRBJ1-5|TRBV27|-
TGTGCCAGCAGTCAGGGGGCGCGGGATCAGCCCCAGCATTTT
CASSQGARDQPQHF
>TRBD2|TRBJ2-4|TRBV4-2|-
TGTGCCAGCAGCCAAGATAACTCTCTAGCGGCTGCCAAAAACATTCAGTACTTC
CASSQDNSLAAAKNIQYF
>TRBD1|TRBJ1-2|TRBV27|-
TGTGCCAGCAGTCTCAGGGACAGCTCGACCAATGGCTACACCTTC
CASSLRDSSTNGYTF
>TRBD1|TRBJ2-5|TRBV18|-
TGTGCCAGCTCTCTACCGGGACAGCAAGAGACCCAGTACTTC
CASSLPGQQETQYF
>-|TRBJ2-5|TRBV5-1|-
TGCGCCAGCAGCCCTGGCGGGGCCCAGCAAGAGACCCAGTACTTC
CASSPGGAQQETQYF
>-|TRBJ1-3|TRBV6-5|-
TGTGCCAGCGGGGGGGCTGGAAACACCATATATTTT
CASGGAGNTIYF
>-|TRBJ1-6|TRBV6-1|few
TGTGCCAGCAGTGAAGCCGGGCCCCTCCACTTT
CASSEAGPLHF
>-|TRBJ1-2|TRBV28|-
TGTGCCAGCTTTCCCGGGGGGGGGATGAACTATGGCTACACCTTC
CASFPGGGMNYGYTF
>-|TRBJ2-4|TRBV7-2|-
TGTGCCAGCAGCAAACAGGGTAACCAGGTAGCCAAAAACATTCAGTACTTC
CASSKQGNQVAKNIQYF
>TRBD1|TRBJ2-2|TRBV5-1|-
TGCGCCAGCAGCTTGGGACAGGGCAACGGGGAGCTGTTTTTT
CASSLGQGNGELFF
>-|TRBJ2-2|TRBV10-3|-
TGTGCCACCCCCCCCGGGACAACCACCGGGGAGCTGTTTTTT
CATPPGTTTGELFF
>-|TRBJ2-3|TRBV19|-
TGTGCCAGTAGTATAGTCAGTATATCTAGCACAGATACGCAGTATTTT
CASSIVSISSTDTQYF
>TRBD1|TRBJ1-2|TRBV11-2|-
TGTGCCAGCAGCTTAGGGTTTCGACAGGGGTATGGCTACACCTTC
CASSLGFRQGYGYTF
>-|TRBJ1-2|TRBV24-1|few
TGTGCCACCAGCCCGGACAGTAACTATGGCTACACCTTC
CATSPDSNYGYTF
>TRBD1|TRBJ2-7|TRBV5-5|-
TGTGCCAGCAGCTTGGGCAGGGGGTCCTACGAGCAGTACTTC
CASSLGRGSYEQYF
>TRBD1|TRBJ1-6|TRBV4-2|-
TGTGCCAGCAGCCAAGAAACAGGGGGAAATTCACCCCTCCACTTT
CASSQETGGNSPLHF
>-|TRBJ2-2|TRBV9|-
TGTGCCAGCAGCGTAGCCGGGACTTCGAACACCGGGGAGCTGTTTTTT
CASSVAGTSNTGELFF